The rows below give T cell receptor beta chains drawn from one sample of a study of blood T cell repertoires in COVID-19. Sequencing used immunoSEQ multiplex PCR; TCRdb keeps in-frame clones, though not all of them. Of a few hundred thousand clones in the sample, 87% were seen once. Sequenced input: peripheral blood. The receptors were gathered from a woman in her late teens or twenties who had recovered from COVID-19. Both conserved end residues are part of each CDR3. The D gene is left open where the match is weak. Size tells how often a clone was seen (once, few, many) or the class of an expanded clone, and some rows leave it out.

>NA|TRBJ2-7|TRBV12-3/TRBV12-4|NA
CASSSRATYEQYF
TGTGCCAGCAGTTCCCGCGCCACCTACGAGCAGTACTTC
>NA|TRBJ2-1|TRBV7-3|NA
CASSLVANVHNEQFF
TGTGCCAGCAGCTTAGTGGCCAACGTTCACAATGAGCAGTTCTTC
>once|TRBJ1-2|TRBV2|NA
CASRESTGFNYGYTF
TGTGCCAGCAGGGAGTCGACAGGATTTAACTATGGCTACACCTTC
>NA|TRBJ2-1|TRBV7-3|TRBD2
CASSQSGSSYNEQFF
TGTGCCAGCAGCCAGAGCGGGAGCTCCTACAATGAGCAGTTCTTC
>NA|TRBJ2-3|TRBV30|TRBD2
CAWSPAGAPDTQYF
TGTGCCTGGAGCCCAGCGGGAGCCCCAGATACGCAGTATTTT
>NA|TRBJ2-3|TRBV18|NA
CASSPPPPSQTQYF
TGTGCCAGCTCACCACCCCCCCCCTCACAGACGCAGTATTTT
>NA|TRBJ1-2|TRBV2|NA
CASSENTNYGYTF
TGTGCCAGCAGTGAAAACACTAACTATGGCTACACCTTC
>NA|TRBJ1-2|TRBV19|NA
CASSLQVVSRGNYGYTF
TGTGCCAGTAGTTTACAGGTTGTAAGTAGGGGAAACTATGGCTACACCTTC
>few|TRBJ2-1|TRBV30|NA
CAWSRISGTRSGRYNEQFF
TGTGCCTGGAGCCGAATTTCCGGGACTCGGAGCGGGCGATACAATGAGCAGTTCTTC
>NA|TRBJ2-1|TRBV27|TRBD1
CASSLLGGYHNEQFF
TGTGCCAGCAGTTTATTAGGGGGCTACCACAATGAGCAGTTCTTC
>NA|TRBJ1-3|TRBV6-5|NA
CASSRGQSGNTIYF
TGTGCCAGCAGCCGAGGACAGTCTGGAAACACCATATATTTT
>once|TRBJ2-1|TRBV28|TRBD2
CASRTGTSSMYNEQFF
TGTGCCAGCAGAACCGGGACTAGCTCTATGTACAATGAGCAGTTCTTC
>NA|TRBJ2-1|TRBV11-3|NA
CASSLGGPGSYNEQFF
TGTGCCAGCAGCTTAGGAGGGCCTGGGTCTTACAATGAGCAGTTCTTC
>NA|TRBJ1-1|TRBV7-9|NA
CASSPPGETEAFF
TGTGCCAGCAGCCCCCCAGGGGAGACTGAAGCTTTCTTT
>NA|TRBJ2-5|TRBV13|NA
CASSPVGETQYF
TGTGCCAGCAGCCCAGTTGGAGAGACCCAGTACTTC
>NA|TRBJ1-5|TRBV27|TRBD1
CASRPQGRGNQPQHF
TGTGCCAGCAGGCCACAGGGGAGAGGGAATCAGCCCCAGCATTTT
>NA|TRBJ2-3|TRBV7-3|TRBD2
CASKRLAGGTDTQYF
TGTGCCAGTAAAAGACTAGCGGGAGGAACAGATACGCAGTATTTT
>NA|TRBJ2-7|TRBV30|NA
CAWSTGQITYEQYF
TGTGCCTGGAGTACCGGACAGATAACCTACGAGCAGTACTTC
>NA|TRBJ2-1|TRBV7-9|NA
CASSFQGPGNEQFF
TGTGCCAGCAGCTTCCAGGGGCCGGGCAATGAGCAGTTCTTC
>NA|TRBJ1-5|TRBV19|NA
CASSITWTDYSNQPQHF
TGTGCCAGTAGTATAACCTGGACAGATTATAGCAATCAGCCCCAGCATTTT
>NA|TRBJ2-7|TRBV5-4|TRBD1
CASSPGQDYEQYF
TGTGCCAGCAGCCCTGGACAGGACTACGAGCAGTACTTC
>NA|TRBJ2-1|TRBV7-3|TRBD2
CASSLSSGSGGEQFF
TGTGCCAGCAGCTTATCTAGCGGGAGCGGAGGGGAGCAGTTCTTC
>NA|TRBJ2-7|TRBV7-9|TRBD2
CASSHSGAHFYEQYF
TGTGCCAGCAGCCATAGCGGGGCCCATTTCTACGAGCAGTACTTC
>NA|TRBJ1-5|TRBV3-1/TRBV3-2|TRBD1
CASSSGTDLSFLHF
TGTGCCAGCAGCTCCGGGACAGACCTATCATTTTTACATTTT
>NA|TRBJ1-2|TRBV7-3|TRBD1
CASSPRTGRVGYTF
TGTGCCAGCAGCCCAAGGACAGGGAGGGTTGGCTACACCTTC
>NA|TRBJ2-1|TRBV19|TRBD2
CASSISILAGGSYNEQFF
TGTGCCAGTAGTATATCAATCTTAGCGGGAGGCTCCTACAATGAGCAGTTCTTC